One sample yielded the 30 T cell receptor beta chains listed below, sequenced in a study of T cell repertoires in ileal Crohn's disease. Here immunoSEQ multiplex PCR was the method, and the copy in TCRdb shows in-frame clones only, minus some. The profile shows some 15,000 clones, roughly four fifths of them singletons. Specimen: ileal tissue. The receptor set was obtained from an adult with Crohn's disease.

The V and J genes are TRBV2 and TRBJ1-5; 7 bases match TRBD1. The CDR3 has 13 residues. Germline assignment: CDR1 SNHLY and CDR2 FYNNEI. J was trimmed by 9 bases and V by 6 bases; bases with no gene match: 8. CDR3 amino acids: CASRQQGSGPQHF. The CDR3 nucleotides are TGTGCCAGCAGACAACAGGGGTCGGGGCCCCAGCATTTT.

This rearrangement joins TRBV10-1 to TRBJ2-7; 10 positions match TRBD2. Unmatched junction bases numbered 5, after V lost 3 bases and J lost 3 bases. The CDR3 extends over 15 amino acids. The germline V gene encodes CDR1 WNHNN and CDR2 SYGVQD (reference sequence). DNA of the CDR3: TGCGCCAGCAGTGAAGGACTAGCGGAAGTCTACGAGCAGTACTTC. This gives the protein CASSEGLAEVYEQYF.

The V call is TRBV12-5, the J call TRBJ1-5; D is uncertain. V lost 5 bases to trimming and J lost 6 bases, with 14 bases between them. In germline, CDR1 is LGHNT, CDR2 FRNRAP. This CDR3 is built from 14 residues. The CDR3 nucleotides are TGTGCTAGTGGTCGTGGGGAGTTGCGTCAGCCCCAGCATTTT. Translation: CASGRGELRQPQHF.

The gene calls are TRBV6-5 and TRBJ2-7; D not resolved. The length of the CDR3 is 13 residues. Looked up from germline, CDR1 is MNHEY and CDR2 is SVGAGI. Trimming removed 6 bases from V and 3 bases from J, with 12 bases in between. DNA for the CDR3: TGTGCCAGCAGATTACAGAAAAACTACGAGCAGTACTTC. It is translated as CASRLQKNYEQYF.

The genes are TRBV29-1 and TRBJ2-7; D is possibly TRBD2 (5 bases). CDR1 is SQVTM, CDR2 ANQGSEA, per germline. With 7 bases removed from V and 6 bases from J, the gap between germline ends came to 19 bases. This CDR3 region has 13 residues. The CDR3 DNA reads TGCAGCGGCTCGGACGGGTTTGGAGGCGAGCAGTACTTC. This sequence encodes CSGSDGFGGEQYF.

The gene calls are TRBV29-1 and TRBJ2-7, with D possibly TRBD1 on 5 matching bases. Germline CDR1 and CDR2: SQVTM and ANQGSEA. Trimming cost V 0 bases and J 1 base, with 13 bases left between them. This CDR3 region has 15 residues. The CDR3 region is CSVEDLDQGSYEQYF. The CDR3 region has the DNA TGCAGCGTTGAAGATCTAGATCAGGGATCCTACGAGCAGTACTTC.

The genes are TRBV4-1 and TRBJ2-3; D is perhaps TRBD2 (5 bases). V was cut by 1 base and J by 4 bases, with 18 bases left in between. Germline V gene lookup returns CDR1 MGHRA and CDR2 YSYEKL. CDR3 length: 17 amino acids. The CDR3 loop is CASSQGASYAEPDTQYF. The CDR3 bases are TGCGCCAGCAGCCAAGGTGCTAGCTACGCTGAGCCAGATACGCAGTATTTT.

J is TRBJ1-1 and V is TRBV9; D remains unclear. Germline V gene lookup returns CDR1 SGDLS and CDR2 YYNGEE. CDR3 length: 16 amino acids. The V end lost 4 bases, the J end lost 0 bases, and 16 bases lay between the germline ends. DNA for the CDR3: TGTGCCAGCAGCCAATCCCCGGAGGGTGTGAACACTGAAGCTTTCTTT. Its protein product is CASSQSPEGVNTEAFF.

This clone was detected only a few times. The chain uses TRBV25-1 and TRBJ1-2; D gene uncertain. CDR1 and CDR2 from the germline V gene are MGHDK and SYGVNS. The CDR3 sequence is 15 residues long. Trimming left V 0 bases short and J 4 bases short, with 12 bases between. Here the CDR3 reads CASSEYREGGYGYTF. CDR3 sequence (DNA): TGTGCCAGCAGTGAATATCGAGAGGGCGGCTATGGCTACACCTTC.

This chain uses TRBV5-8 with TRBJ1-2, with 7 bases identical to TRBD1. The CDR3 is made up of 15 amino acids. Looked up from germline, CDR1 is SGHTS and CDR2 is YDEGEE. Trimming cost V 4 bases and J 2 bases; bases outside gene matches: 8. DNA of the CDR3: TGTGCCAGCAGCCCCCGGGACAGATTGAACTATGGCTACACCTTC. It yields the protein CASSPRDRLNYGYTF.

The chain has TRBV30 and TRBJ2-7; tentatively, D is TRBD2 (5 bases). This CDR3 has 14 amino acids. Germline CDR1 GTSNPN, CDR2 SVGIG (reference sequence). The V end lost 4 bases, the J end lost 0 bases, and 13 bases lay between the germline ends. The CDR3, as DNA: TGTGCCTGGAAAAGCGGTATGAGCTCCTACGAGCAGTACTTC. It specifies CAWKSGMSSYEQYF. Using reference TRBV30 and TRBJ2-7 for the parts outside the CDR3, the full variable domain is SQTIHQWPATLVQPVGSPLSLECTVEGTSNPNLYWYRQAAGRGLQLLFYSVGIGQISSEVPQNLSASRPQDRQFILSSKKLLLSDSGFYLCAWKSGMSSYEQYFGPGTRLTVT.

In this sample, this clone turned up a few times. The gene calls are TRBV5-1 and TRBJ2-4, with TRBD2 identical over 7 bases. CDR1 and CDR2 from the germline V gene are SGHRS and YFSETQ. The CDR3 has 14 amino acids. J lost 5 bases, V lost 5 bases, and 7 bases had no gene match. The CDR3 DNA is TGCGCCAGCAGGTTTTTGGGGGGGGAAAACATTCAGTACTTC. It yields the protein CASRFLGGENIQYF.

The J gene is TRBJ2-5, the V gene TRBV7-9, with 7 bases fitting TRBD1. CDR3 length: 14 amino acids. Germline assignment: CDR1 SEHNR and CDR2 FQNEAQ (reference sequence). The V gene end was trimmed by 3 bases and the J gene end by 5 bases; junction bases not matched to a gene: 6. DNA of the CDR3: TGTGCCAGCAGCTTCCCGACAGGGTCGGAGACCCAGTACTTC. Translating gives CASSFPTGSETQYF.

V and J are TRBV7-2 and TRBJ2-5, with 9 bases aligning to TRBD2. The CDR3 spans 16 residues. Trimming removed 0 bases from V and 1 base from J; junction bases left unmatched: 3. Germline-derived CDR1 and CDR2 are SGHTA and FQGNSA. CDR3 sequence reads: CASSLASGGLQETQYF. The DNA of the CDR3 is TGTGCCAGCAGCTTAGCCAGCGGGGGGCTCCAAGAGACCCAGTACTTC.

This clone was seen more than once but under ten times. The sample has other DNA sequences that encode this CDR3 too. This chain connects TRBV6-5 to TRBJ1-1; unclear D gene. Trimming pared 2 bases from V and 4 bases from J, leaving 8 bases between. The CDR3 length is 13 residues. CDR1 is MNHEY, CDR2 SVGAGI, per germline. The CDR3 nucleotides read TGTGCCAGCAGTTACGGAGGTTTCACTGAAGCTTTCTTT. This sequence encodes CASSYGGFTEAFF.

The J gene is TRBJ1-6, the V gene TRBV9; TRBD1 matches 10 bases. Per the germline V gene, CDR1 is SGDLS and CDR2 is YYNGEE. V shed 2 bases and J 10 bases; nucleotides not matched to a gene: 9. CDR3 size: 16 residues. This chain's CDR3 is CASSVGQGLVWSPLHF. The CDR3, as DNA: TGTGCCAGCAGCGTGGGACAGGGGCTGGTATGGTCACCCCTCCACTTT. Variable domain in full (rest from reference TRBV9 and TRBJ1-6): DSGVTQTPKHLITATGQRVTLRCSPRSGDLSVYWYQQSLDQGLQFLIQYYNGEERAKGNILERFSAQQFPDLHSELNLSSLELGDSALYFCASSVGQGLVWSPLHFGNGTRLTVT.

The chain employs TRBV14 and TRBJ1-1, with D possibly TRBD1 on 6 matching bases. V lost 0 bases, J lost 8 bases, and 13 bases lay in between. Germline CDR1 SGHDN, CDR2 FVKESK. There are 14 residues in the CDR3. CDR3 amino acids: CASSQERGGREAFF. For the CDR3, the DNA is TGTGCCAGCAGCCAAGAAAGGGGGGGTAGGGAAGCTTTCTTT.

CDR3 coding DNA: TGTGCCAGCAGTGAATTCCCATTCTACCGGGACAGGGGGGGATCAGTCTCCTACGAGCAGTACTTC. Translated: CASSEFPFYRDRGGSVSYEQYF. The rearrangement joins TRBV6-1 to TRBJ2-7; 11 bases match TRBD1. Per germline, CDR1 MNHNS and CDR2 SASEGT. V dropped 2 bases and J dropped 0; count of bases not matched to a gene: 21. The CDR3 length is 22 residues.

The chain uses TRBV29-1 and TRBJ2-1; 15 positions agree with TRBD2. V shed 2 bases, J shed 2 bases, and the junction held 4 bases outside the gene matches. Germline V gives CDR1 SQVTM, CDR2 ANQGSEA. The CDR3 has 17 amino acids. The CDR3 loop reads CSVELWTSGRAYNEQFF. CDR3 DNA: TGCAGCGTTGAATTATGGACTAGCGGGAGGGCCTACAATGAGCAGTTCTTC.

This chain uses TRBV4-2 with TRBJ2-1, with 11 bases matching TRBD2. CDR3 length equals 16 residues. Germline CDR1 and CDR2: LGHNA and YNFKEQ. J was trimmed by 6 bases and V by 0 bases; bases with no gene match: 4. For the CDR3, the DNA is TGTGCCAGCAGCCAAGATAGCGGGGGGGCTGTCAATGAGCAGTTCTTC. Its translation is CASSQDSGGAVNEQFF.

This sequence joins TRBV10-3 and TRBJ1-1, with 10 nucleotides matching TRBD1. J gave up 2 bases and V 4 bases, and 4 bases lay outside the gene matches. The CDR3 spans 15 residues. In germline, CDR1 is ENHRY, CDR2 SYGVKD. CDR3 loop: CAISVGTGDNTEAFF. CDR3 sequence (DNA): TGTGCCATCAGTGTCGGGACAGGGGATAACACTGAAGCTTTCTTT.

V usage is TRBV5-1 and J usage is TRBJ2-2; 7 positions agree with TRBD1. Losses at the gene ends were 4 bases for V and 5 bases for J; bases not matched to a gene: 8. Per the germline V gene, CDR1 is SGHRS and CDR2 is YFSETQ. The CDR3 contains 15 residues. CDR3 amino acids: CASSLTGDPTGELFF. CDR3 DNA sequence: TGCGCCAGCAGCCTAACAGGGGACCCTACCGGGGAGCTGTTTTTT.

The chain is built from TRBV5-1 and TRBJ2-7; 9 bases fit TRBD1. The CDR3 runs 14 residues. J lost 2 bases, V lost 4 bases, and 4 bases had no gene match. Germline CDR1 reads SGHRS; CDR2 reads YFSETQ. CDR3 nucleotides: TGCGCCAGCAGCGCGGGGACAGGGACCTACGAGCAGTACTTC. Protein: CASSAGTGTYEQYF.

This clone occurred once. The chain couples TRBV30 to TRBJ1-2, with unresolved D. The V gene's germline CDR1 is GTSNPN and CDR2 SVGIG (reference sequence). This CDR3 spans 12 amino acids. V was cut by 0 bases and J by 6 bases, with 8 bases left in between. CDR3 in amino acids: CAWSVPGDGYTF. The CDR3 nucleotides are TGTGCCTGGAGTGTACCGGGAGATGGCTACACCTTC.

The chain employs TRBV18 and TRBJ1-5, with D tentatively TRBD1 (6 bases). Between the trimmed V and J ends, which lost 6 bases and 2 bases, there was a span of 17 bases. This CDR3 spans 16 amino acids. From germline, CDR1 is KGHSH and CDR2 LQKENI. CDR3: CASSAEQGWGNQPQHF. The CDR3 bases are TGTGCCAGCTCGGCGGAACAGGGATGGGGCAATCAGCCCCAGCATTTT.

The genes are TRBV2 and TRBJ2-2; 12 bases agree with TRBD2. Germline assignment: CDR1 SNHLY and CDR2 FYNNEI. This CDR3 is built from 15 residues. V trimming: 6 bases; J trimming: 4 bases; junction bases outside the gene matches: 3. The chain's CDR3 is CASSLAGGPTGELFF. The CDR3 region has the DNA TGTGCCAGCAGCCTAGCGGGGGGGCCCACCGGGGAGCTGTTTTTT. Combining the CDR3 with reference TRBV2 and TRBJ2-2 gives the whole variable domain EPEVTQTPSHQVTQMGQEVILRCVPISNHLYFYWYRQILGQKVEFLVSFYNNEISEKSEIFDDQFSVERPDGSNFTLKIRSTKLEDSAMYFCASSLAGGPTGELFFGEGSRLTVL.

This clone was observed a few times. V usage is TRBV19 and J usage is TRBJ2-2, with D perhaps TRBD2 (5 bases). CDR1 and CDR2 from the germline V gene are LNHDA and SQIVND (reference sequence). The CDR3 covers 15 residues. Deletions cut 4 bases from V and 4 bases from J, with 13 bases between. The CDR3 region has the DNA TGTGCCAGTAGTAGTGCTAGCAATCCCACCGGGGAGCTGTTTTTT. Translating gives CASSSASNPTGELFF. The whole variable domain, remainder taken from reference TRBV19 and TRBJ2-2, is DGGITQSPKYLFRKEGQNVTLSCEQNLNHDAMYWYRQDPGQGLRLIYYSQIVNDFQKGDIAEGYSVSREKKESFPLTVTSAQKNPTAFYLCASSSASNPTGELFFGEGSRLTVL.

This rearrangement joins TRBV7-3 to TRBJ2-1; TRBD2 matches 14 bases. Germline V CDR1 and CDR2: SGHTA, FQGTGA. The CDR3 loop spans 18 amino acids. J gave up 4 bases and V 5 bases, and 10 bases lay outside the gene matches. DNA of the CDR3: TGTGCCAGCAGCCCCGGACTAGCGGGGGGTGGGATTTACAATGAGCAGTTCTTC. This gives the protein CASSPGLAGGGIYNEQFF. Combining the CDR3 with reference TRBV7-3 and TRBJ2-1 gives the whole variable domain GAGVSQTPSNKVTEKGKYVELRCDPISGHTALYWYRQSLGQGPEFLIYFQGTGAADDSGLPNDRFFAVRPEGSVSTLKIQRTERGDSAVYLCASSPGLAGGGIYNEQFFGPGTRLTVL.

J is TRBJ1-1 and V is TRBV25-1, with a possible D match to TRBD1 (5 bases). Per the germline V gene, CDR1 is MGHDK and CDR2 is SYGVNS. Trimming left V 3 bases short and J 10 bases short, with 15 bases between. CDR3 length equals 13 residues. The CDR3 sequence: CASSDLLWGAAFF. The CDR3 region has the DNA TGTGCCAGCAGTGATCTTCTTTGGGGCGCAGCTTTCTTT.

This clone was seen just once. The chain combines TRBV15 with TRBJ2-7, with 11 bases matching TRBD1. V lost 0 bases, J lost 9 bases, and 4 bases stayed unmatched. Looked up from germline, CDR1 is LNHNV and CDR2 is YYDKDF (reference sequence). The CDR3 spans 14 residues. In DNA form, the CDR3 reads TGTGCCACCAGCAGAGAAAGGACAGGGGGCCCGCAGTACTTC. Translation gives CATSRERTGGPQYF.